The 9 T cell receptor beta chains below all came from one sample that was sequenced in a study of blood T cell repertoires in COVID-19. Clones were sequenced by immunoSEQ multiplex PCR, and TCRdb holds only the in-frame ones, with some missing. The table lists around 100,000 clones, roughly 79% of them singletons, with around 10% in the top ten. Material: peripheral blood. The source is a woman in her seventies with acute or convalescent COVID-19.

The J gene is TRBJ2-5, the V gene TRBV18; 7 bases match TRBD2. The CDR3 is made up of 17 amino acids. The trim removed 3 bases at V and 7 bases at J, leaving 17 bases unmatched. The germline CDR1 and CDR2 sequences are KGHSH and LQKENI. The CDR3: CASSPSTPRLAMGTQYF. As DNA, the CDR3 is TGTGCCAGCTCACCTAGTACCCCAAGACTAGCTATGGGGACCCAGTACTTC.

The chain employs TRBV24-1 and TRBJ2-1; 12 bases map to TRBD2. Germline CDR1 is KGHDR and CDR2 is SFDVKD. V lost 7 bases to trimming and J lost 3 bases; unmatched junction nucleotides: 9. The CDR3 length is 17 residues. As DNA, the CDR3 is TGTGCCACCAGCAGGACTAGCGGGGAGATAAACTACAATGAGCAGTTCTTC. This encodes CATSRTSGEINYNEQFF.

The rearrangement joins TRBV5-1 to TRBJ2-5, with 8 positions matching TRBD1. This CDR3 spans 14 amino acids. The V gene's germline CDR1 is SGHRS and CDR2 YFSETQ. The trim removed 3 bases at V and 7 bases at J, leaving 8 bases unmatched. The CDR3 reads CASSSGTGGGTQYF. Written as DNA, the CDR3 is TGCGCCAGCAGCTCCGGGACAGGAGGTGGGACCCAGTACTTC.

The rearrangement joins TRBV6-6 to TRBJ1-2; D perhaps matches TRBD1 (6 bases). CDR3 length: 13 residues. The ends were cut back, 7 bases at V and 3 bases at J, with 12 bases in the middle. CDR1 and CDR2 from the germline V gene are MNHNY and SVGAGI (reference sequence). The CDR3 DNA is TGTGCCAGCAATCAGGGGCTTTACTATGGCTACACCTTC. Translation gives CASNQGLYYGYTF.

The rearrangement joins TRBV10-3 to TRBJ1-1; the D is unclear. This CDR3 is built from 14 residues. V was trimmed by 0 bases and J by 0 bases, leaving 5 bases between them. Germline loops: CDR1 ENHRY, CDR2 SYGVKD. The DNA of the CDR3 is TGTGCCATCAGTGAGTCTAATCTGAACACTGAAGCTTTCTTT. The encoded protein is CAISESNLNTEAFF.

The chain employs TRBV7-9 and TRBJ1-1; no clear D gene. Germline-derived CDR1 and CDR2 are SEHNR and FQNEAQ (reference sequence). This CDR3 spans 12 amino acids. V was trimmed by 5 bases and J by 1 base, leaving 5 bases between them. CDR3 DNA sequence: TGTGCCAGCAGCCCTACGAACACTGAAGCTTTCTTT. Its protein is CASSPTNTEAFF.

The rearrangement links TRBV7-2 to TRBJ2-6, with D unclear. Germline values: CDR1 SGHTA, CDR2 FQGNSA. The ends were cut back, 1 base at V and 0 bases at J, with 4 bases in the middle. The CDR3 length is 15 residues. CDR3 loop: CASSLGVSGANVLTF. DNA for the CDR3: TGTGCCAGCAGCTTAGGAGTCTCTGGGGCCAACGTCCTGACTTTC.

The CDR3 DNA sequence: TGTGCCAGTAGTCGGACAGCAGATTCACCCCTCCACTTT. Encoded protein: CASSRTADSPLHF. The chain recombines TRBV19 with TRBJ1-6; TRBD1 is a possible D gene (6 bases). The V end lost 5 bases, the J end lost 8 bases, and 10 bases lay between the germline ends. This CDR3 region has 13 residues. Germline V gives CDR1 LNHDA, CDR2 SQIVND (reference sequence). Supplemented by reference TRBV19 and TRBJ1-6, the full variable domain reads DGGITQSPKYLFRKEGQNVTLSCEQNLNHDAMYWYRQDPGQGLRLIYYSQIVNDFQKGDIAEGYSVSREKKESFPLTVTSAQKNPTAFYLCASSRTADSPLHFGNGTRLTVT.

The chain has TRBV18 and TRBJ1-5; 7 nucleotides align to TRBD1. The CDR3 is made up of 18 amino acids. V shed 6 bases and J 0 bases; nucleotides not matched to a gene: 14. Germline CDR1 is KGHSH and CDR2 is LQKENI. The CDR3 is CASSQTGPMFSSNQPQHF. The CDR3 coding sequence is TGTGCCAGCTCCCAGACAGGGCCGATGTTTAGTAGCAATCAGCCCCAGCATTTT. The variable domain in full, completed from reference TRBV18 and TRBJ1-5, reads NAGVMQNPRHLVRRRGQEARLRCSPMKGHSHVYWYRQLPEEGLKFMVYLQKENIIDESGMPKERFSAEFPKEGPSILRIQQVVRGDSAAYFCASSQTGPMFSSNQPQHFGDGTRLSIL.